Listed below are T cell receptor beta chains from one sample, sequenced in a study of blood T cells in healthy people across ages. TCRdb reprocessed the 5' RACE reads via MiXCR and lists one record per CDR3 protein. The table includes around 1,000,000 distinct CDR3 sequences, 35% to 40% detected once. The sample comprised blood. The source of these receptors is a man younger than 30 in good health. CDR3s include the opening cysteine and the closing phenylalanine or tryptophan. The D gene is left open where the match is weak. Expanded clones get a size class; other rows say once, few or many, or leave the size out.

j_call: TRBJ2-7
v_call: TRBV14
d_call: -
clone_size: -
cdr3_nt: TGTGCCAGCAGCCAGTTGGAGGCGCGCTACGAGCAGTACTTC
cdr3_aa: CASSQLEARYEQYF

j_call: TRBJ1-1
v_call: TRBV3-1
d_call: -
clone_size: -
cdr3_nt: TGTGCCAGCAGCCAAGAGAGGGAAGGGAACACTGAGGCTTTCTTT
cdr3_aa: CASSQEREGNTEAFF

j_call: TRBJ2-5
v_call: TRBV18
d_call: TRBD1
clone_size: -
cdr3_nt: TGTGCCAGCTCCCTCGGGACAGGGGGCTTAAATGAGCAGTACTTC
cdr3_aa: CASSLGTGGLNEQYF

j_call: TRBJ1-1
v_call: TRBV6-5
d_call: TRBD1
clone_size: -
cdr3_nt: TGTGCCAGCAGTTCTTATCTTACAGGGGCGAACACTGAAGCTTTCTTT
cdr3_aa: CASSSYLTGANTEAFF

j_call: TRBJ2-3
v_call: TRBV20-1
d_call: TRBD2
clone_size: -
cdr3_nt: TGCAGTGCTTCACCGATAGCGGGGGGTTCCACAGATACGCAGTATTTT
cdr3_aa: CSASPIAGGSTDTQYF

j_call: TRBJ2-2
v_call: TRBV7-2
d_call: -
clone_size: -
cdr3_nt: TGTGCCAGCAGCTTAAGGGCCGGGGCTACGAACACCGGGGAGCTGTTTTTT
cdr3_aa: CASSLRAGATNTGELFF

j_call: TRBJ1-2
v_call: TRBV6-5
d_call: -
clone_size: -
cdr3_nt: TGTGCCAGCAGTTACTCGAAAACGGATTGGCGGGGCTACACCTTC
cdr3_aa: CASSYSKTDWRGYTF

j_call: TRBJ2-5
v_call: TRBV6-2/TRBV6-3
d_call: -
clone_size: -
cdr3_nt: TGTGCCAGCAGTCCAACGCGGCCGGTCCCGCAGACCCAGTACTTC
cdr3_aa: CASSPTRPVPQTQYF

j_call: TRBJ2-3
v_call: TRBV5-1
d_call: -
clone_size: -
cdr3_nt: TGCGCCAGCAGCCCGATGATTGAGGCGGATACGCAGTATTTT
cdr3_aa: CASSPMIEADTQYF

j_call: TRBJ1-1
v_call: TRBV4-2
d_call: -
clone_size: -
cdr3_nt: TGTGCCAGCAGCCAAGAAGGGTGGCCCTCGAACACTGAAGCTTTCTTT
cdr3_aa: CASSQEGWPSNTEAFF

j_call: TRBJ1-2
v_call: TRBV10-3
d_call: TRBD1
clone_size: -
cdr3_nt: TGTGCCATCAGTGAGTCTCTAGGGGGCGCCTATGGCTACACCTTC
cdr3_aa: CAISESLGGAYGYTF

j_call: TRBJ2-1
v_call: TRBV6-5
d_call: -
clone_size: -
cdr3_nt: TGTGCCAGCAGTTACTCAGGAGGGAGGAAGTTCTTC
cdr3_aa: CASSYSGGRKFF

j_call: TRBJ2-3
v_call: TRBV29-1
d_call: TRBD1
clone_size: few
cdr3_nt: TGCAGCGTTGCAGGGGGCGCAGATACGCAGTATTTT
cdr3_aa: CSVAGGADTQYF

j_call: TRBJ2-1
v_call: TRBV3-1
d_call: -
clone_size: few
cdr3_nt: TGTGCCAGCAGCACCCGGACTTGGGATGAGCAGTTCTTC
cdr3_aa: CASSTRTWDEQFF

j_call: TRBJ1-2
v_call: TRBV29-1
d_call: -
clone_size: few
cdr3_nt: TGCAGCGTTGAGGGACGCAGGGGATATGGCTACACCTTC
cdr3_aa: CSVEGRRGYGYTF

j_call: TRBJ1-4
v_call: TRBV13
d_call: -
clone_size: -
cdr3_nt: TGTGCCAGCAGCTTAGGCCCCCAGGGATCAGATGAAAAACTGTTTTTT
cdr3_aa: CASSLGPQGSDEKLFF

j_call: TRBJ1-1
v_call: TRBV4-2
d_call: TRBD1
clone_size: -
cdr3_nt: TGTGCCAGCAGCGAAGACAGGGCGGCTTTCTTT
cdr3_aa: CASSEDRAAFF

j_call: TRBJ1-6
v_call: TRBV9
d_call: TRBD1
clone_size: -
cdr3_nt: TGTGCCAGCAGCCAACCTCGGGACAGGGTTGTTGATAATTCACCCCTCCACTTT
cdr3_aa: CASSQPRDRVVDNSPLHF

j_call: TRBJ1-5
v_call: TRBV5-1
d_call: -
clone_size: once
cdr3_nt: TGCACCAGCAGCTTGGCTTCAGGGAGCAATCAGCCCCAGCATTTT
cdr3_aa: CTSSLASGSNQPQHF

j_call: TRBJ1-2
v_call: TRBV4-2
d_call: -
clone_size: -
cdr3_nt: TGTGCCAGCAGCCAAGATCCTAGTTCCAGGGAAGGTGGCTACACCTTC
cdr3_aa: CASSQDPSSREGGYTF

j_call: TRBJ2-2
v_call: TRBV7-2
d_call: -
clone_size: -
cdr3_nt: TGTGCCAGCAGGGAGGGTGACACCGGGGAGCTGTTTTTT
cdr3_aa: CASREGDTGELFF

j_call: TRBJ1-4
v_call: TRBV27
d_call: -
clone_size: few
cdr3_nt: TGTGCCAGCAGTTCCCTCGACAGTGAAAAACTGTTTTTT
cdr3_aa: CASSSLDSEKLFF

j_call: TRBJ2-5
v_call: TRBV29-1
d_call: TRBD1
clone_size: -
cdr3_nt: TGCAGCGTGGGGACAGGGGGAGTGGAGACCCAGTACTTC
cdr3_aa: CSVGTGGVETQYF

j_call: TRBJ1-2
v_call: TRBV10-3
d_call: TRBD1
clone_size: few
cdr3_nt: TGTGCCATCACCGGACAGGGGGTGGATGGCTACACCTTC
cdr3_aa: CAITGQGVDGYTF

j_call: TRBJ1-2
v_call: TRBV7-2
d_call: -
clone_size: few
cdr3_nt: TGTGCCAGCAGCATACCCCCCGAGGCCTATGGCTACACCTTC
cdr3_aa: CASSIPPEAYGYTF

j_call: TRBJ2-7
v_call: TRBV4-2
d_call: -
clone_size: -
cdr3_nt: TGTGCCAGCAGCCAAGACCCGAGCACTGAGCAGTACTTC
cdr3_aa: CASSQDPSTEQYF

j_call: TRBJ1-4
v_call: TRBV7-2
d_call: -
clone_size: -
cdr3_nt: TGTGCCAGCAGCTCCTCCCGGGGGGCTAATGAAAAACTGTTTTTT
cdr3_aa: CASSSSRGANEKLFF

j_call: TRBJ1-1
v_call: TRBV20-1
d_call: -
clone_size: few
cdr3_nt: TGCAGTGCCACGGGGTCTAATTCATGGAACACTGAAGCTTTCTTT
cdr3_aa: CSATGSNSWNTEAFF

j_call: TRBJ1-2
v_call: TRBV15
d_call: -
clone_size: -
cdr3_nt: TGTGCCACCAGCAGACAGGACAGCGGTGGCTGCACCTTC
cdr3_aa: CATSRQDSGGCTF

j_call: TRBJ1-4
v_call: TRBV20-1
d_call: TRBD1
clone_size: few
cdr3_nt: TGCAGTGCTAGAGAGGCAGGGGGCTTCAGTGAAAAACTGTTTTTT
cdr3_aa: CSAREAGGFSEKLFF

j_call: TRBJ2-7
v_call: TRBV6-1
d_call: -
clone_size: -
cdr3_nt: TGTGCCAGCAGCACCAGAGCAGGATCGGGACCGCCGAGGGACAATGAGCAGTACTTC
cdr3_aa: CASSTRAGSGPPRDNEQYF

j_call: TRBJ2-1
v_call: TRBV30
d_call: TRBD1
clone_size: -
cdr3_nt: TGTGCCTGGACAAACAGGGGGCAATCCTACAATGAGCAGTTCTTC
cdr3_aa: CAWTNRGQSYNEQFF

j_call: TRBJ2-7
v_call: TRBV11-2
d_call: TRBD2
clone_size: -
cdr3_nt: TGTGCCAGCAGCTCCCAATGGGGACTAGCGGGGGTGTACAATGAGCAGTACTTC
cdr3_aa: CASSSQWGLAGVYNEQYF

j_call: TRBJ2-6
v_call: TRBV7-2
d_call: -
clone_size: -
cdr3_nt: TGTGCCAGCAGCAACCGGGACGTAACTCTGGGGGCCAACGTCCTGACTTTC
cdr3_aa: CASSNRDVTLGANVLTF

j_call: TRBJ2-2
v_call: TRBV7-2
d_call: -
clone_size: few
cdr3_nt: TGTGCCAGCAGCTTAGGACTGCGGAACACCGGGGAGCTGTTTTTT
cdr3_aa: CASSLGLRNTGELFF

j_call: TRBJ2-5
v_call: TRBV7-2
d_call: TRBD2
clone_size: once
cdr3_nt: TGTGCCAGCAGCCATGGGACTAGCGGGGGGGCAAAGGCGTACTTC
cdr3_aa: CASSHGTSGGAKAYF

j_call: TRBJ2-7
v_call: TRBV28
d_call: -
clone_size: -
cdr3_nt: TGTGCCAGCAGTTTACATAGATTCGGGGCGTCTTCTTCCTACGAGCAGTACTTC
cdr3_aa: CASSLHRFGASSSYEQYF

j_call: TRBJ1-1
v_call: TRBV25-1
d_call: -
clone_size: -
cdr3_nt: TGTGCCAGCATAGGACCGTTTCAGGACACTGAAGCTTTCTTT
cdr3_aa: CASIGPFQDTEAFF

j_call: TRBJ1-2
v_call: TRBV4-2
d_call: TRBD1
clone_size: -
cdr3_nt: TGTGCCAGCAGCCAAGATTTCAGGGACAGGGAAACTGCTGGCTACACCTTC
cdr3_aa: CASSQDFRDRETAGYTF

j_call: TRBJ2-1
v_call: TRBV5-6
d_call: -
clone_size: -
cdr3_nt: TGTGCCAGCAGCTTGCACGGGTTGGAGACCCAGTTCTTC
cdr3_aa: CASSLHGLETQFF

j_call: TRBJ1-5
v_call: TRBV6-6
d_call: -
clone_size: -
cdr3_nt: TGTGCCAGCAGGCGCGACAGAGCTCTCAATCAGCCCCAGCATTTT
cdr3_aa: CASRRDRALNQPQHF

j_call: TRBJ1-2
v_call: TRBV18
d_call: -
clone_size: -
cdr3_nt: TGTGCCAGCGCACCACCGGAAGGGGACGGCTACACCTTC
cdr3_aa: CASAPPEGDGYTF

j_call: TRBJ2-7
v_call: TRBV30
d_call: TRBD1
clone_size: -
cdr3_nt: TGTGCCTGGAGTGCCTGGACAGGACAGTACTTC
cdr3_aa: CAWSAWTGQYF

j_call: TRBJ1-1
v_call: TRBV3-1
d_call: -
clone_size: -
cdr3_nt: TGTGCCAGCAGCCAACCACGGGGGGGCACTGAAGCTTTCTTT
cdr3_aa: CASSQPRGGTEAFF

j_call: TRBJ2-7
v_call: TRBV29-1
d_call: -
clone_size: -
cdr3_nt: TGCAGCGTTTCCAGGGTGGATGAGCAGTACTTC
cdr3_aa: CSVSRVDEQYF

j_call: TRBJ2-3
v_call: TRBV5-5
d_call: TRBD1
clone_size: -
cdr3_nt: TGTGCCAGCAGCTTGGATGGGACAGGGCTCACAGATACGCAGTATTTT
cdr3_aa: CASSLDGTGLTDTQYF

j_call: TRBJ1-1
v_call: TRBV7-9
d_call: TRBD1
clone_size: -
cdr3_nt: TGTGTCAGCAGCGGGCCCGACAGGGTAAAAACTGAAGCTTTCTTT
cdr3_aa: CVSSGPDRVKTEAFF

j_call: TRBJ2-1
v_call: TRBV20-1
d_call: -
clone_size: -
cdr3_nt: TGCTGTGCTAGCTCCACCACCACCAATCCTAACAATGAGCAGTTCTTC
cdr3_aa: CCASSTTTNPNNEQFF

j_call: TRBJ1-2
v_call: TRBV29-1
d_call: -
clone_size: -
cdr3_nt: TGCAGCGTGGTAGTAAATGGCTACACCTTC
cdr3_aa: CSVVVNGYTF

j_call: TRBJ1-4
v_call: TRBV20-1
d_call: -
clone_size: once
cdr3_nt: TGCAGTGCTATAGATCGGGCAGGGTGGTATGAAAAACTGTTTTTT
cdr3_aa: CSAIDRAGWYEKLFF

j_call: TRBJ1-5
v_call: TRBV27
d_call: TRBD1
clone_size: -
cdr3_nt: TGTGCCAGCAGTTGGACAGGGTATGGCAATCAGCCCCAGCATTTT
cdr3_aa: CASSWTGYGNQPQHF

j_call: TRBJ1-2
v_call: TRBV7-8
d_call: TRBD1
clone_size: -
cdr3_nt: TGTGCCAGCAGCTTAGCGCAAGGGACAGGGGGTCGACTAGCTAACTATGGCTACACCTTC
cdr3_aa: CASSLAQGTGGRLANYGYTF

j_call: TRBJ1-4
v_call: TRBV6-5
d_call: -
clone_size: -
cdr3_nt: TGTGCCAGCAGTTACGGCGACGGGCTGGCGGAAGAAAAACTGTTTTTT
cdr3_aa: CASSYGDGLAEEKLFF

j_call: TRBJ1-6
v_call: TRBV27
d_call: -
clone_size: few
cdr3_nt: TGTGCCAGCAGTTTATACCCGGCCAGGAGCTCCTATAATTCACCCCTCCACTTT
cdr3_aa: CASSLYPARSSYNSPLHF

j_call: TRBJ2-5
v_call: TRBV9
d_call: -
clone_size: -
cdr3_nt: TGTGCCAGCAGCGCGGGAAACAGGAATGAGCAGTACTTC
cdr3_aa: CASSAGNRNEQYF

j_call: TRBJ2-1
v_call: TRBV28
d_call: -
clone_size: -
cdr3_nt: TGTGCCAGCAGTTTAGTCAGCTTAAACAATGAGCAGTTCTTC
cdr3_aa: CASSLVSLNNEQFF